Described below is a single T cell receptor (beta chain) sequence and its context. Germline assignment: CDR1 SGHNT and CDR2 YYREEE (reference sequence). Trimming removed 2 bases from V and 0 bases from J; junction bases left unmatched: 9. This CDR3 is 18 amino acids long. Time point defined: newly diagnosed GD, antithyroid drugs for less than 3 months. The TCR library used RNA extracted from PBMCs. The sample is drawn from a study of regulatory T cells in long-lasting Graves disease. Library construction for TCR beta used iRepertoire HTBI primers and Arm-PCR of CDR3 regions. MiXCR, applied by TCRdb to the multiplex PCR reads, yields one record per CDR3 protein. The sample yields hundreds of thousands of distinct CDR3 sequences, approximately 16% seen once. These data also formed part of another study, on T cells in Graves' hyperthyroidism and ophthalmopathy.

V gene TRBV5-4 combines with J gene TRBJ2-3; TRBD1 matches 10 bases. The sequences come from peripheral blood mononuclear cells (PBMCs), collected at new diagnosis, from a patient treated with antithyroid drugs. This receptor was taken from a middle-aged man with Graves disease. Here the CDR3 reads CASSFGGTGVLSTDTQYF. The CDR3 DNA reads TGTGCCAGCAGCTTTGGGGGGACAGGGGTTCTTAGCACAGATACGCAGTATTTT.